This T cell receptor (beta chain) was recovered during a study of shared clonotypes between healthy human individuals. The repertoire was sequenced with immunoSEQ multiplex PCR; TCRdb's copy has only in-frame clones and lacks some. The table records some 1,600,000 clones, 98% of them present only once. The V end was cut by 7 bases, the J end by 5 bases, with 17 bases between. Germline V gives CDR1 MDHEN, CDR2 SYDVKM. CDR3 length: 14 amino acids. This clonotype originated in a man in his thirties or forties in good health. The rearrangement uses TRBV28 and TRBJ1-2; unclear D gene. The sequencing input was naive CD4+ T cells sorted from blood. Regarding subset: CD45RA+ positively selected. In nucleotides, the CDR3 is TGTGCCAGCATGGTCGGCAGGAGTCGGTATGGCTACACCTTC. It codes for CASMVGRSRYGYTF.